The 16 T cell receptor beta chains below come from one sample, sequenced in a study of blood T cells in healthy people across ages. For the second PCR, which ran for 7 to 11 cycles, a sample-barcoded 5' primer and a J-beta primer mix were used. From the 5' RACE reads, TCRdb called clonotypes with MiXCR, one entry per CDR3 protein. The data hold around 990,000 distinct CDR3 sequences, with around two fifths observed a single time. Input material: blood. These receptors all come from a young man in good health.

The J gene is TRBJ1-1, the V gene TRBV20-1, with D possibly matching TRBD1 (5 bases). The CDR3 is 15 amino acids. Per germline, CDR1 DFQATT and CDR2 SNEGSKA (reference sequence). V was clipped by 0 bases and J by 4 bases, with 15 bases between them. CDR3 nucleotides: TGCAGTGCTAGAGATTCCCGATCTGGGGCCACTGAAGCTTTCTTT. Amino acid sequence: CSARDSRSGATEAFF.

This clonotype came up once. V is TRBV6-1 and J is TRBJ1-2; the D is unclear. The CDR3 has 13 amino acids. V shed 1 base and J shed 6 bases, with 9 bases lying between them. Germline V gene lookup returns CDR1 MNHNS and CDR2 SASEGT. The CDR3 loop reads CASSEDWADGYTF. The DNA for the CDR3 is TGTGCCAGCAGTGAAGATTGGGCAGATGGCTACACCTTC.

There are a few counts of this clonotype. The V gene is TRBV28, the J gene TRBJ1-1; D is uncertain. The CDR3 extends over 13 amino acids. The V end was cut by 7 bases, the J end by 4 bases, with 13 bases between. Germline lookup yields CDR1 MDHEN and CDR2 SYDVKM. The CDR3 loop is CASIRGFSTEAFF. In DNA, the CDR3 is TGTGCCAGCATACGAGGGTTTTCCACTGAAGCTTTCTTT.

The gene calls are TRBV10-3 and TRBJ2-1; 9 nucleotides align to TRBD2. The germline CDR1 and CDR2 sequences are ENHRY and SYGVKD. V gave up 11 bases and J gave up 3 bases; unmatched junction bases: 8. The CDR3 loop spans 14 amino acids. The CDR3 sequence: CALGASGVYNEQFF. The CDR3 DNA reads TGTGCCCTCGGGGCTAGCGGGGTCTACAATGAGCAGTTCTTC.

This clonotype has more than one count but fewer than ten. The CDR3 nucleotides are TGTGCCAGCAGCTTTAATCGGGGAAACTATGGCTACACCTTC. Translated: CASSFNRGNYGYTF. The rearrangement joins TRBV5-6 to TRBJ1-2; D not certain. CDR3 length: 14 residues. Between the trimmed V and J ends, which lost 2 bases and 2 bases, there was a span of 10 bases. Germline assignment: CDR1 SGHDT and CDR2 YYEEEE.

The chain has TRBV19 and TRBJ2-4; TRBD1 matches at 9 bases. The assigned J gene may be wrong: the sequence end matches TRBJ2-7 better. CDR3 length: 14 amino acids. The germline CDR1 and CDR2 sequences are LNHDA and SQIVND (reference sequence). CDR3 in DNA: TGTGCCAGTAGTGCGGACAGGGGTAGAAACGAGCAGTACTTC. Residues: CASSADRGRNEQYF.

Regarding this clonotype: One junction end disagrees with the germline gene, perhaps due to a read error. This sequence joins TRBV7-2 and TRBJ2-2, with D perhaps matching TRBD2 (7 bases). Germline V gene sequence: CDR1 SGHTA, CDR2 FQGNSA. The length of the CDR3 is 17 residues. The CDR3 nucleotides read TGTGTCAGCAGCTTCTCCTTAGCGGGCCGGGGGGCCGGGGAGTTGTTTTTT. It translates to CVSSFSLAGRGAGELFF.

This clonotype came up a few times. This sequence joins TRBV28 and TRBJ2-3; D is possibly TRBD1 or TRBD2 (6 bases each). Germline V gene sequence: CDR1 MDHEN, CDR2 SYDVKM. The CDR3 has 14 amino acids. The ends were cut back, 8 bases at V and 4 bases at J, with 16 bases in the middle. The CDR3: CASGLGGRADTQYF. CDR3 bases: TGTGCCAGCGGCCTGGGGGGCCGCGCAGATACGCAGTATTTT.

This clonotype was counted only a few times. The chain has TRBV4-2 and TRBJ1-4; D possibly corresponds to TRBD1 (5 bases). CDR3 length: 14 amino acids. Trimming shortened V by 0 bases and J by 8 bases, and 10 bases separated the two germline ends. Germline V gene sequence: CDR1 LGHNA, CDR2 YNFKEQ. The CDR3 DNA sequence: TGTGCCAGCAGCCAAGAGACGGGGACGGAAAAACTGTTTTTT. Protein product: CASSQETGTEKLFF.

The gene calls are TRBV27 and TRBJ2-2, with 9 bases aligning to TRBD1. The length of the CDR3 is 13 residues. The ends lost 5 bases at V and 6 bases at J; junction bases unmatched: 1. Germline loops: CDR1 MNHEY, CDR2 SMNVEV (reference sequence). CDR3 loop: CASSGTGSGELFF. The DNA of the CDR3 is TGTGCCAGCAGTGGGACAGGGTCCGGGGAGCTGTTTTTT.

Ten or more counts support this clonotype. The J gene is TRBJ2-7, the V gene TRBV7-2; D is uncertain. Trimming pared 3 bases from V and 0 bases from J, leaving 6 bases between. This CDR3 comprises 13 residues. Germline CDR1 is SGHTA and CDR2 is FQGNSA. This CDR3 reads CASSFQSSYEQYF. CDR3 sequence (DNA): TGTGCCAGCAGCTTTCAGAGCTCCTACGAGCAGTACTTC.

V gene TRBV27 combines with J gene TRBJ2-1; 10 nucleotides agree with TRBD1. The CDR3 contains 16 residues. The trim removed 7 bases at V and 1 base at J, leaving 7 bases unmatched. From germline, CDR1 is MNHEY and CDR2 SMNVEV (reference sequence). The DNA of the CDR3 is TGTGCCAGCACCGGGACAGGGGAAAAGTCCTACAATGAGCAGTTCTTC. Translating it yields CASTGTGEKSYNEQFF.

This chain uses TRBV9 with TRBJ2-1; possibly TRBD1 for D (6 bases). The CDR3 loop spans 13 amino acids. V was clipped by 4 bases and J by 10 bases, with 15 bases between them. Germline CDR1 and CDR2: SGDLS and YYNGEE. The CDR3 region is CASSPEGDREQFF. The DNA of the CDR3 is TGTGCCAGCAGCCCCGAGGGGGATCGGGAGCAGTTCTTC.

V gene TRBV27 combines with J gene TRBJ2-3; 12 bases agree with TRBD2. Trimming at V came to 11 bases and at J to 2 bases, leaving 11 bases not matched to a gene. Germline-derived CDR1 and CDR2 are MNHEY and SMNVEV (reference sequence). The CDR3 totals 16 residues. CDR3 bases: TGTGCCTCCACTAGCGGGGGGCTAGGAAACACAGATACGCAGTATTTT. Translation gives CASTSGGLGNTDTQYF.

The chain has TRBV6-2 or TRBV6-3 and TRBJ2-5; 9 positions agree with TRBD2. Germline CDR1 is MNHEY and CDR2 is SVGEGT. The V gene end was trimmed by 0 bases and the J gene end by 5 bases; junction bases not matched to a gene: 7. CDR3 length: 16 residues. CDR3 sequence reads: CASSYSGSGGLETQYF. The CDR3 DNA follows: TGTGCCAGCAGTTACTCGGGTAGCGGGGGCTTGGAGACCCAGTACTTC.

This clonotype was seen a handful of times. The V and J genes are TRBV5-1 and TRBJ2-7, with D possibly being TRBD1 or TRBD2 (5 bases each). CDR1 and CDR2 from the germline V gene are SGHRS and YFSETQ. This CDR3 spans 14 amino acids. Trimming took off 0 bases at V and 4 bases at J, with 11 bases between the two ends. Here the CDR3 reads CASSLGRDLYEQYF. As DNA, the CDR3 is TGCGCCAGCAGCTTGGGCCGGGACCTGTACGAGCAGTACTTC.